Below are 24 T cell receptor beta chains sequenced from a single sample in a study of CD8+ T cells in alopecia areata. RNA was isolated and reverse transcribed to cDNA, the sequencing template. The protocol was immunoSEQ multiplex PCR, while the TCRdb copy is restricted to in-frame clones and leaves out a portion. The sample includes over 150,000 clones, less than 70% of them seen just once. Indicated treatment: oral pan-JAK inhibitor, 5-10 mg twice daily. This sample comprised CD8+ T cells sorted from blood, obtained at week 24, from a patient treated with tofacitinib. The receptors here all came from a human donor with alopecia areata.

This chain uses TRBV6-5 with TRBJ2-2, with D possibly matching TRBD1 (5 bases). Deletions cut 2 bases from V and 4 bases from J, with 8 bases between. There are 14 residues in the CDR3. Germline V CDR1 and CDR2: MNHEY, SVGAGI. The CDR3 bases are TGTGCCAGCAGTTACGGACAAGCCACCGGGGAGCTGTTTTTT. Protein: CASSYGQATGELFF.

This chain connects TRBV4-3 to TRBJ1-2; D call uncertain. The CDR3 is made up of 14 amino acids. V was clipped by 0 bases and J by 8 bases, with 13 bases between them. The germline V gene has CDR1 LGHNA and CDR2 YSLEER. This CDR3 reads CASSQEARRLGYTF. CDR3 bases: TGCGCCAGCAGCCAAGAAGCGCGCAGGCTAGGCTACACCTTC.

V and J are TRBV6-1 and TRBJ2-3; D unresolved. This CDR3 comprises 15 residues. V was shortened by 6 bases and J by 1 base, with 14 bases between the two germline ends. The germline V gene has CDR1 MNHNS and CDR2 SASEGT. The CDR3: CASSVRHAGTDTQYF. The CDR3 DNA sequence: TGTGCCAGCAGCGTCCGGCACGCAGGCACAGATACGCAGTATTTT.

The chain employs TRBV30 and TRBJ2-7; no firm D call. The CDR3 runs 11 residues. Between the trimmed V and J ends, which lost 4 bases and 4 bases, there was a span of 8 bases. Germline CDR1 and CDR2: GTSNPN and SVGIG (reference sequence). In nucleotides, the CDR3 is TGTGCCTGGACCGACGGATACGAGCAGTACTTC. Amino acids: CAWTDGYEQYF.

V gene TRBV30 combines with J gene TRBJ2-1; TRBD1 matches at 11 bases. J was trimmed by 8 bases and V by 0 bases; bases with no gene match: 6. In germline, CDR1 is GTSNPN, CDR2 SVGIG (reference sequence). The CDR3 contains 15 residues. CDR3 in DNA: TGTGCCTGGAGTGTAATGCGGGACAGGGGGTATGAGCAGTTCTTC. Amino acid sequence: CAWSVMRDRGYEQFF.

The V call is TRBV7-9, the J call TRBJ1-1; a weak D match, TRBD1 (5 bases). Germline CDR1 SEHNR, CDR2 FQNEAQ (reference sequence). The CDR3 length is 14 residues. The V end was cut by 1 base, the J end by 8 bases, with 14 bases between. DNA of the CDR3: TGTGCCAGCAGCTTAGTTCGGCGCGGGGCGGAAGCTTTCTTT. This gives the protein CASSLVRRGAEAFF.

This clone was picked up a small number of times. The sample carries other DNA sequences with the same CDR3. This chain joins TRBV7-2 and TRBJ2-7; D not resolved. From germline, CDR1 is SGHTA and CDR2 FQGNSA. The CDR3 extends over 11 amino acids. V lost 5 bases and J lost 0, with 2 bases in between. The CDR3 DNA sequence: TGTGCCAGCAGCCACTCCTACGAGCAGTACTTC. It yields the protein CASSHSYEQYF.

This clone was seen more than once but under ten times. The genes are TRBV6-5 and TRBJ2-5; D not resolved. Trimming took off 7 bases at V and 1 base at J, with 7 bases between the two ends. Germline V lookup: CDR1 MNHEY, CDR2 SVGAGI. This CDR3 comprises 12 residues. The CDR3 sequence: CASTETQETQYF. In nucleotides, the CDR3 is TGTGCCAGCACTGAAACCCAAGAGACCCAGTACTTC.

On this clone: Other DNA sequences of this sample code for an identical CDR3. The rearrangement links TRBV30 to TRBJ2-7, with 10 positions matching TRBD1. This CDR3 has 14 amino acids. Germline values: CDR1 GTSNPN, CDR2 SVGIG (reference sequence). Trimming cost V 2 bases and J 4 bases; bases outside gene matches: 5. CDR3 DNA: TGTGCCTGGAGTCCTGGGACAGGGGTGTACGAGCAGTACTTC. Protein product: CAWSPGTGVYEQYF.

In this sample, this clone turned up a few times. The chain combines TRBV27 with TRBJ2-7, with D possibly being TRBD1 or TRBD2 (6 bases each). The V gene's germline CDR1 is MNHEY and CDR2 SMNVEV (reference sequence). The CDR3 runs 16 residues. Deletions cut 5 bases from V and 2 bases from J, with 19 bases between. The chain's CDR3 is CASSPSRGAVTYEQYF. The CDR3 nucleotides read TGTGCCAGCAGTCCCTCTAGGGGGGCCGTAACCTACGAGCAGTACTTC.

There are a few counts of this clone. The CDR3 loop is CAGQTNTEAFF. CDR3 DNA: TGTGCCGGGCAAACGAACACTGAAGCTTTCTTT. The chain is built from TRBV30 and TRBJ1-1; no clear D gene. CDR1 and CDR2 from the germline V gene are GTSNPN and SVGIG (reference sequence). V lost 8 bases, J lost 1 base, and 8 bases lay in between. This CDR3 has 11 residues.

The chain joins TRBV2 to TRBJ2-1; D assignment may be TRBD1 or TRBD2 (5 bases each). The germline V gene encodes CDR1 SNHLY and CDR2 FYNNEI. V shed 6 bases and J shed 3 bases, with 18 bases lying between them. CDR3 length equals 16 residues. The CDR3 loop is CASSARGSDYYNEQFF. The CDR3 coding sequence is TGTGCCAGCAGCGCCCGGGGCAGCGACTACTACAATGAGCAGTTCTTC. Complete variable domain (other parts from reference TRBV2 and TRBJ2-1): EPEVTQTPSHQVTQMGQEVILRCVPISNHLYFYWYRQILGQKVEFLVSFYNNEISEKSEIFDDQFSVERPDGSNFTLKIRSTKLEDSAMYFCASSARGSDYYNEQFFGPGTRLTVL.

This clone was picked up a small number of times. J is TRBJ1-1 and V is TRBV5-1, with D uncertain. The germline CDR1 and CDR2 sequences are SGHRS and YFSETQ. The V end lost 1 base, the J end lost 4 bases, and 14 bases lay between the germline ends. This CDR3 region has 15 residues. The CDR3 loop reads CASSLLQRSPTEAFF. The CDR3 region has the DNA TGCGCCAGCAGCTTGCTACAGAGATCTCCCACTGAAGCTTTCTTT.

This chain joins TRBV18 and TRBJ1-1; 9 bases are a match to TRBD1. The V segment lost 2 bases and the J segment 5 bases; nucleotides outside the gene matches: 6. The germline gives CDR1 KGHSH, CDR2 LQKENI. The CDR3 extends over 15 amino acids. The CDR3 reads CASSPIRDRDTEAFF. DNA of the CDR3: TGTGCCAGCTCACCAATCCGGGACAGGGATACTGAAGCTTTCTTT.

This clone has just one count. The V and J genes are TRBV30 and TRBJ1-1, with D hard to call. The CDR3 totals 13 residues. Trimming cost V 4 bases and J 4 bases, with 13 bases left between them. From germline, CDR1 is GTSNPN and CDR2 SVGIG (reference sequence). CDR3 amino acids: CAWTESEITEAFF. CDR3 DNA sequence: TGTGCCTGGACGGAAAGTGAAATCACTGAAGCTTTCTTT.

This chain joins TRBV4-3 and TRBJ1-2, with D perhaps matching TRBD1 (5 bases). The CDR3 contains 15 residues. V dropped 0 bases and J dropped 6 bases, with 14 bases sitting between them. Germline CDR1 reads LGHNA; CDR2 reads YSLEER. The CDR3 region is CASSQEWSSGDGYTF. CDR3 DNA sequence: TGCGCCAGCAGCCAAGAATGGAGCTCGGGGGATGGCTACACCTTC.

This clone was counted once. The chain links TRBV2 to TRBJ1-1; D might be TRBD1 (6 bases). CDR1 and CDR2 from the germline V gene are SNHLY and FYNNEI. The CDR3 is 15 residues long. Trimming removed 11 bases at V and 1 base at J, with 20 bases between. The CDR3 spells CASLSRTEGNTEAFF. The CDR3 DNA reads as TGTGCCTCCCTCTCCCGGACAGAGGGGAACACTGAAGCTTTCTTT.

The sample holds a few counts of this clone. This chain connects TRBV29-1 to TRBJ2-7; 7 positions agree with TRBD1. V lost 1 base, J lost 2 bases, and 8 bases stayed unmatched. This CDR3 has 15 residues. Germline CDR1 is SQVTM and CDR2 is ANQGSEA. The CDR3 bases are TGCAGCGTTGAAGGTTCTGGACAGGAAACCTACGAGCAGTACTTC. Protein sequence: CSVEGSGQETYEQYF.

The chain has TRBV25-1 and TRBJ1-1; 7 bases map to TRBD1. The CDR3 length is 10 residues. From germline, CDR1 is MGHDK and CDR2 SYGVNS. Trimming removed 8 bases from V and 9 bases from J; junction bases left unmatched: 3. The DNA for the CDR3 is TGTGCCAGCGAACAGGGGAAAGCTTTCTTT. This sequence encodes CASEQGKAFF.

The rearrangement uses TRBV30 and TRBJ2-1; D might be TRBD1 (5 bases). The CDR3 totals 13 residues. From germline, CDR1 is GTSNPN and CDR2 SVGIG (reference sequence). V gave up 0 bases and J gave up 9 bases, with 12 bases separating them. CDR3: CAWSVGLELEQFF. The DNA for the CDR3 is TGTGCCTGGAGTGTGGGGCTAGAGCTTGAGCAGTTCTTC.

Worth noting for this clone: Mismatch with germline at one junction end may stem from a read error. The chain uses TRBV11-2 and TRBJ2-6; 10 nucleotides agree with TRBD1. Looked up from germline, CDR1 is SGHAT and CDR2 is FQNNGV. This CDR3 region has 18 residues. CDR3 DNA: TGTGCCAGCAGCTTGGGACAGGGGAGTAGCTCTGGGGCCAACGTCCTGACCTTC. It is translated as CASSLGQGSSSGANVLTF.

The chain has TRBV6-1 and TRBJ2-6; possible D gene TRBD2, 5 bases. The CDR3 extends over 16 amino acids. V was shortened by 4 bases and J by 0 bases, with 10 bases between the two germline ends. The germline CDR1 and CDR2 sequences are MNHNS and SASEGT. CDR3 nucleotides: TGTGCCAGCAGTGGGGAACTAGTCTCTGGGGCCAACGTCCTGACTTTC. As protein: CASSGELVSGANVLTF.

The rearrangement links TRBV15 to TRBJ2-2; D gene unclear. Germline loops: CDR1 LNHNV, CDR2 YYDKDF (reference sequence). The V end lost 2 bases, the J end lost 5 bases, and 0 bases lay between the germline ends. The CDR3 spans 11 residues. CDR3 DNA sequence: TGTGCCACCAGCAGAACCGGGGAGCTGTTTTTT. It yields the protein CATSRTGELFF.

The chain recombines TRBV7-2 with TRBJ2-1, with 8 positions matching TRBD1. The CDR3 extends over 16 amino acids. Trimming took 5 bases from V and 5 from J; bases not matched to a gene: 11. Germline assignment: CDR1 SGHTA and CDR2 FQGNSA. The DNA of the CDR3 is TGTGCCAGCAGCATCGGGACAGGACCCAGGAACAATGAGCAGTTCTTC. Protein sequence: CASSIGTGPRNNEQFF.